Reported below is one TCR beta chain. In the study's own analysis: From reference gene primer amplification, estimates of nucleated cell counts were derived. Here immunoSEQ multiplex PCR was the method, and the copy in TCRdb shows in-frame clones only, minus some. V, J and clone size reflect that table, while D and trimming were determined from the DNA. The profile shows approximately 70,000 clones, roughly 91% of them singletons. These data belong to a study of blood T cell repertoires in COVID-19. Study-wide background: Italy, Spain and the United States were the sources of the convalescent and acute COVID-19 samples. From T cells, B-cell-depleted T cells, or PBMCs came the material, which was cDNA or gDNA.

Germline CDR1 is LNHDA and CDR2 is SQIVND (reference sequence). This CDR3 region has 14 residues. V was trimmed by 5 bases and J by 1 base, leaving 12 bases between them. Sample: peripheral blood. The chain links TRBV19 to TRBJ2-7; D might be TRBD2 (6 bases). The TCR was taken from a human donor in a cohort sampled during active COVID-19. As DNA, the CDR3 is TGTGCCAGTAGTCCCCGGGACTTTTCCTACGAGCAGTACTTC. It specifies CASSPRDFSYEQYF. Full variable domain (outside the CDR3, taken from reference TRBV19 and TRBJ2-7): DGGITQSPKYLFRKEGQNVTLSCEQNLNHDAMYWYRQDPGQGLRLIYYSQIVNDFQKGDIAEGYSVSREKKESFPLTVTSAQKNPTAFYLCASSPRDFSYEQYFGPGTRLTVT.